A single sample is the source of the 19 T cell receptor beta chains below, sequenced in a study of blood T cell repertoires in COVID-19. Here immunoSEQ multiplex PCR was the method, and the copy in TCRdb shows in-frame clones only, minus some. The sample contains more than 60,000 clones, 80% to 85% of which appear only once. The specimen was peripheral blood. The receptors derive from a man aged 45 to 65 with acute or convalescent COVID-19.

The chain is built from TRBV19 and TRBJ2-1, with TRBD1 matching 8 bases. Germline trimming cut 2 bases from V and 3 bases from J; bases unmatched to any gene: 3. CDR1 and CDR2 from the germline V gene are LNHDA and SQIVND (reference sequence). The CDR3 consists of 15 residues. The CDR3 DNA follows: TGTGCCAGTAGTATACAGGGGGCGGTCTACAATGAGCAGTTCTTC. Encoded protein: CASSIQGAVYNEQFF.

The chain joins TRBV5-5 to TRBJ1-4; D perhaps matches TRBD1 (5 bases). V was cut by 6 bases and J by 6 bases, with 12 bases left in between. The germline V gene encodes CDR1 SGHKS and CDR2 YYEKEE (reference sequence). CDR3 length: 13 residues. CDR3 sequence reads: CASNHRGDEKLFF. In DNA form, the CDR3 reads TGTGCCAGCAACCACCGGGGGGATGAAAAACTGTTTTTT.

The chain joins TRBV7-9 to TRBJ2-1; TRBD2 agrees at 13 bases. Germline V gives CDR1 SEHNR, CDR2 FQNEAQ (reference sequence). The ends lost 1 base at V and 8 bases at J; junction bases unmatched: 8. This CDR3 is built from 17 residues. The CDR3 reads CASSLGVRTSGSDEQFF. The CDR3 DNA follows: TGTGCCAGCAGCTTAGGGGTAAGGACTAGCGGGAGCGATGAGCAGTTCTTC. The variable domain in full, completed from reference TRBV7-9 and TRBJ2-1, reads DTGVSQNPRHKITKRGQNVTFRCDPISEHNRLYWYRQTLGQGPEFLTYFQNEAQLEKSRLLSDRFSAERPKGSFSTLEIQRTEQGDSAMYLCASSLGVRTSGSDEQFFGPGTRLTVL.

The V call is TRBV10-3, the J call TRBJ1-6; 10 positions match TRBD1. V lost 10 bases, J lost 7 bases, and 16 bases stayed unmatched. The CDR3 length is 17 residues. Per germline, CDR1 ENHRY and CDR2 SYGVKD. The CDR3 loop reads CATNDRGRIGSNSPLHF. As DNA, the CDR3 is TGTGCCACGAACGACAGGGGGCGAATTGGCTCGAATTCACCCCTCCACTTT.

V and J are TRBV6-6 and TRBJ2-5; TRBD1 is a possible D gene (6 bases). Germline V gene data show CDR1 as MNHNY and CDR2 as SVGAGI (reference sequence). The CDR3 length is 14 residues. The V end was cut by 2 bases, the J end by 1 base, with 8 bases between. CDR3 in DNA: TGTGCCAGCAGTTACAGACAGGCCCAAGAGACCCAGTACTTC. Protein: CASSYRQAQETQYF.

V gene TRBV18 combines with J gene TRBJ2-5, with 7 bases that match TRBD2. The CDR3 runs to 18 residues. The junction had 19 bases not matched to a gene; V was cut back by 2 bases and J by 7 bases. The germline gives CDR1 KGHSH, CDR2 LQKENI. The CDR3 is CASSPVRTTLDTGGTQYF. The CDR3 region has the DNA TGTGCCAGCTCACCAGTTAGAACCACCCTGGACACGGGGGGGACCCAGTACTTC. Combining the CDR3 with reference TRBV18 and TRBJ2-5 gives the whole variable domain NAGVMQNPRHLVRRRGQEARLRCSPMKGHSHVYWYRQLPEEGLKFMVYLQKENIIDESGMPKERFSAEFPKEGPSILRIQQVVRGDSAAYFCASSPVRTTLDTGGTQYFGPGTRLLVL.

The J gene is TRBJ1-3, the V gene TRBV27; 9 bases line up with TRBD1. CDR3 length equals 15 residues. V lost 5 bases to trimming and J lost 3 bases; unmatched junction nucleotides: 5. Germline-derived CDR1 and CDR2 are MNHEY and SMNVEV (reference sequence). The CDR3 sequence: CASSMTGGFGNTIYF. The CDR3, as DNA: TGTGCCAGCAGTATGACAGGGGGGTTTGGAAACACCATATATTTT.

The chain combines TRBV27 with TRBJ2-3; TRBD2 agrees at 11 bases. Germline V CDR1 and CDR2: MNHEY, SMNVEV (reference sequence). This CDR3 has 17 amino acids. V lost 10 bases to trimming and J lost 2 bases; unmatched junction nucleotides: 14. The CDR3 loop is CAKEKEGLAVFTDTQYF. CDR3 DNA sequence: TGTGCCAAGGAGAAAGAGGGACTAGCGGTTTTCACAGATACGCAGTATTTT.

The chain employs TRBV10-3 and TRBJ2-2, with unresolved D. This CDR3 has 14 residues. The V end lost 3 bases, the J end lost 0 bases, and 5 bases lay between the germline ends. Germline lookup yields CDR1 ENHRY and CDR2 SYGVKD. CDR3 residues: CAISDTANTGELFF. In DNA, the CDR3 is TGTGCCATCAGTGATACAGCGAACACCGGGGAGCTGTTTTTT.

The chain is built from TRBV18 and TRBJ1-3, with 7 bases fitting TRBD1. The CDR3 spans 15 residues. Trimming cost V 3 bases and J 7 bases; bases outside gene matches: 9. Germline CDR1 and CDR2: KGHSH and LQKENI. CDR3 DNA: TGTGCCAGCTCACCCAGACAGGGAGACAAGAACACCATATATTTT. Encoded protein: CASSPRQGDKNTIYF.

This clone appeared a single time. This chain joins TRBV6-2 or TRBV6-3 and TRBJ1-5, with TRBD1 as a possible D gene (6 bases). Germline-derived CDR1 and CDR2 are MNHEY and SVGEGT. The CDR3 has 14 residues. V was trimmed by 3 bases and J by 2 bases, leaving 8 bases between them. CDR3 sequence (DNA): TGTGCCAGCAGTTATTACAGGGGCAATCAGCCCCAGCATTTT. Translated, it gives CASSYYRGNQPQHF.

V is TRBV19 and J is TRBJ2-2, with a weak D call TRBD2 (5 bases). Germline assignment: CDR1 LNHDA and CDR2 SQIVND (reference sequence). V was trimmed by 5 bases and J by 4 bases, leaving 8 bases between them. The CDR3 spans 13 residues. As DNA, the CDR3 is TGTGCCAGTAGTGAGACTATCACCGGGGAGCTGTTTTTT. It specifies CASSETITGELFF.

This chain links TRBV19 with TRBJ2-7; the match to TRBD2 covers 7 bases. V was clipped by 11 bases and J by 1 base; unmatched bases: 14. CDR3 size: 15 residues. Per germline, CDR1 LNHDA and CDR2 SQIVND (reference sequence). The CDR3 loop reads CARLGGVEGSYEQYF. In DNA form, the CDR3 reads TGTGCCCGACTGGGGGGGGTGGAGGGGTCCTACGAGCAGTACTTC. The full variable domain, with the rest looked up from reference TRBV19 and TRBJ2-7, is DGGITQSPKYLFRKEGQNVTLSCEQNLNHDAMYWYRQDPGQGLRLIYYSQIVNDFQKGDIAEGYSVSREKKESFPLTVTSAQKNPTAFYLCARLGGVEGSYEQYFGPGTRLTVT.

The sample holds a few counts of this clone. The V gene is TRBV13, the J gene TRBJ2-5; 10 bases are a match to TRBD1. V lost 0 bases, J lost 5 bases, and 9 bases stayed unmatched. CDR1 is PRHDT, CDR2 FYEKMQ, per germline (reference sequence). The CDR3 has 17 amino acids. CDR3 region: CASSLGFAGTGEETQYF. Written as DNA, the CDR3 is TGTGCCAGCAGCTTAGGCTTTGCAGGGACAGGGGAGGAGACCCAGTACTTC. The full variable domain, rest sourced from reference TRBV13 and TRBJ2-5, is AAGVIQSPRHLIKEKRETATLKCYPIPRHDTVYWYQQGPGQDPQFLISFYEKMQSDKGSIPDRFSAQQFSDYHSELNMSSLELGDSALYFCASSLGFAGTGEETQYFGPGTRLLVL.

The rearrangement joins TRBV13 to TRBJ1-1, with D possibly being TRBD1 (5 bases). V lost 5 bases, J lost 7 bases, and 17 bases lay in between. This CDR3 has 14 amino acids. The V gene's germline CDR1 is PRHDT and CDR2 FYEKMQ (reference sequence). The CDR3 region has the DNA TGTGCCAGCAGCCCCACCGGGAGGGGCTTTGAAGCTTTCTTT. Translated: CASSPTGRGFEAFF.

V and J are TRBV4-1 and TRBJ2-2; no reliable D call. The CDR3 is made up of 15 amino acids. V shed 0 bases and J shed 1 base, with 6 bases lying between them. CDR1 and CDR2 from the germline V gene are MGHRA and YSYEKL. The CDR3 sequence is CASSQDQRNTGELFF. The CDR3 nucleotides read TGCGCCAGCAGCCAAGATCAGCGGAACACCGGGGAGCTGTTTTTT.

V and J are TRBV18 and TRBJ1-1; possibly TRBD1 for D (6 bases). The CDR3 has 14 residues. The V gene lost 8 bases and the J gene lost 0 bases, with 13 bases spanning the gap. The germline gives CDR1 KGHSH, CDR2 LQKENI. CDR3 nucleotides: TGTGCCAGCCAACTACAGGGCCTGAACACTGAAGCTTTCTTT. It specifies CASQLQGLNTEAFF.

This clone was observed a handful of times. The gene calls are TRBV18 and TRBJ2-2, with D hard to call. Germline V gene sequence: CDR1 KGHSH, CDR2 LQKENI. Trimming left V 0 bases short and J 7 bases short, with 12 bases between. CDR3 size: 15 residues. The CDR3 is CASSPPVLRGGELFF. CDR3 in DNA: TGTGCCAGCTCACCACCGGTGTTGAGAGGCGGGGAGCTGTTTTTT.

The rearrangement links TRBV18 to TRBJ2-1, with 14 bases matching TRBD2. The length of the CDR3 is 16 residues. Looked up from germline, CDR1 is KGHSH and CDR2 is LQKENI. The trim removed 4 bases at V and 7 bases at J, leaving 6 bases unmatched. The CDR3 reads CASSRDWTSGGNEQFF. The DNA for the CDR3 is TGTGCCAGCTCACGAGACTGGACTAGCGGGGGGAATGAGCAGTTCTTC.